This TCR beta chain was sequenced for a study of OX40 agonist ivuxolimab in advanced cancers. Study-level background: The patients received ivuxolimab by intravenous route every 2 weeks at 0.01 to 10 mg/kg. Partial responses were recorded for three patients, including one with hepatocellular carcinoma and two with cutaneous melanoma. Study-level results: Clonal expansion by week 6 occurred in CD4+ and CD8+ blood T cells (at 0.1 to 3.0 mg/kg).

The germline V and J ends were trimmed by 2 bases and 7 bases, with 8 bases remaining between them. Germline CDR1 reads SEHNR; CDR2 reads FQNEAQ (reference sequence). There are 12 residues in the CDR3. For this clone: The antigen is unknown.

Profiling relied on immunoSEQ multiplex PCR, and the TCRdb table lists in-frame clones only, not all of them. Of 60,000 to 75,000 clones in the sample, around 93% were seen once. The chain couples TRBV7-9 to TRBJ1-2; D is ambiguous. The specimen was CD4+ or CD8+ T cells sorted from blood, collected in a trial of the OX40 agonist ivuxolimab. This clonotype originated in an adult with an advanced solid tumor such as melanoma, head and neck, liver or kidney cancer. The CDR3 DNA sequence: TGTGCCAGCAGCTTATCGGCTTCTGGCTACACCTTC. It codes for CASSLSASGYTF.